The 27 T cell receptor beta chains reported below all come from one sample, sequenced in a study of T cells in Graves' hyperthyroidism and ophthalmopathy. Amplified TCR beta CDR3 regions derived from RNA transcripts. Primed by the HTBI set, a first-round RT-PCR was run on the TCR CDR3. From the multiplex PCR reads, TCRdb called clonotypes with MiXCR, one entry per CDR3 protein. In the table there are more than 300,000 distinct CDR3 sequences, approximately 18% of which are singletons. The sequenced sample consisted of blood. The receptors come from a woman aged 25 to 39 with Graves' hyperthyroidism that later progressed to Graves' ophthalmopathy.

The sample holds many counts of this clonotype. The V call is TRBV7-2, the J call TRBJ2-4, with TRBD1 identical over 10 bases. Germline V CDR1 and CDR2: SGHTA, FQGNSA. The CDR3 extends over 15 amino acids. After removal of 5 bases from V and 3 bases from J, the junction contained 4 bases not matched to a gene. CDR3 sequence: CASSPRTGGKNIQYF. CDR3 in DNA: TGTGCCAGCAGCCCTCGGACAGGGGGCAAAAACATTCAGTACTTC.

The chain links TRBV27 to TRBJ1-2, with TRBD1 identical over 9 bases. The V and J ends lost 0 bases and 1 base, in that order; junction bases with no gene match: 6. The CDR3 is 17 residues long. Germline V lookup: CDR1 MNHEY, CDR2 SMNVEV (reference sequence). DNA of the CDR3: TGTGCCAGCAGTTTATCCGGACAGGGGCCCCATAACTATGGCTACACCTTC. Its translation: CASSLSGQGPHNYGYTF.

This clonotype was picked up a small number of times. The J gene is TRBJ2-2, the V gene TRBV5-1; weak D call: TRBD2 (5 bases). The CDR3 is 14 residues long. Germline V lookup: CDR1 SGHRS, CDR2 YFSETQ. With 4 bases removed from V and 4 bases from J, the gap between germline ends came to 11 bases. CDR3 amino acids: CASSAGRGTGELFF. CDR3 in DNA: TGCGCCAGCAGCGCCGGTCGGGGCACCGGGGAGCTGTTTTTT.

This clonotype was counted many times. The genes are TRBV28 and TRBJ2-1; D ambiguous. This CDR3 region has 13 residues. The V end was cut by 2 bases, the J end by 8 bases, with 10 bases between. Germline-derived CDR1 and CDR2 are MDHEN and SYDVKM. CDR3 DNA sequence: TGTGCCAGCAGTTTACCCGGGCGTGATGAGCAGTTCTTC. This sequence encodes CASSLPGRDEQFF. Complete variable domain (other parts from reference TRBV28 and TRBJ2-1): DVKVTQSSRYLVKRTGEKVFLECVQDMDHENMFWYRQDPGLGLRLIYFSYDVKMKEKGDIPEGYSVSREKKERFSLILESASTNQTSMYLCASSLPGRDEQFFGPGTRLTVL.

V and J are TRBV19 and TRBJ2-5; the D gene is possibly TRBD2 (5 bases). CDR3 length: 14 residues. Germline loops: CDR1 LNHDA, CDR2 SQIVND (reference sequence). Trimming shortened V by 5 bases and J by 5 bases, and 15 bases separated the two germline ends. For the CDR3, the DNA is TGTGCCAGTAGTCCCTCTTGGGAGCTGGAGACCCAGTACTTC. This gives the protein CASSPSWELETQYF.

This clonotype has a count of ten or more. The CDR3 reads CASSLAVPRQDSNQPQHF. For the CDR3, the DNA is TGTGCCAGCAGCTTAGCCGTGCCTCGGCAGGATAGCAATCAGCCCCAGCATTTT. The chain uses TRBV11-3 and TRBJ1-5; D unresolved. V dropped 1 base and J dropped 0 bases, with 16 bases sitting between them. This CDR3 has 18 amino acids. The germline CDR1 and CDR2 sequences are SGHNT and YENEEA.

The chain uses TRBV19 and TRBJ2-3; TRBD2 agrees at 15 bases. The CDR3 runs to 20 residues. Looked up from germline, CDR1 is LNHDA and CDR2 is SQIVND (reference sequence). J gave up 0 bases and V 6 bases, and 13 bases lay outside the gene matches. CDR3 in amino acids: CASSGGTSGRFHPSTDTQYF. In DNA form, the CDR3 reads TGTGCCAGTAGCGGTGGGACTAGCGGGAGGTTCCATCCTAGCACAGATACGCAGTATTTT.

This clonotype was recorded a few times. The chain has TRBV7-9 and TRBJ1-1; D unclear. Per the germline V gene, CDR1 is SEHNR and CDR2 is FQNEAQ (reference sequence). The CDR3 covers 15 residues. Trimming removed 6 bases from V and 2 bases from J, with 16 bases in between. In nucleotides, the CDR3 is TGTGCCAGCAGTAGGGTGGGCAGCCCTAACACTGAAGCTTTCTTT. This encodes CASSRVGSPNTEAFF.

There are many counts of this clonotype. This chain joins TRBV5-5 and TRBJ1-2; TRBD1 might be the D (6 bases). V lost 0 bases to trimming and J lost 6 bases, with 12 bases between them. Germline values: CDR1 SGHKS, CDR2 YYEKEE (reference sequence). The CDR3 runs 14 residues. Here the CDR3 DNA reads TGTGCCAGCAGCTTGGTTTGGACAGAGAATGGCTACACCTTC. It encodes CASSLVWTENGYTF.

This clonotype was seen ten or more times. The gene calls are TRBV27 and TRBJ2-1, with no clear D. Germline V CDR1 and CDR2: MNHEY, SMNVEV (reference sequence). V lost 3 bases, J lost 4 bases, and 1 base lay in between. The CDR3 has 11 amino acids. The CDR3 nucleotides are TGTGCCAGCAGTTTTTACAATGAGCAGTTCTTC. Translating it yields CASSFYNEQFF.

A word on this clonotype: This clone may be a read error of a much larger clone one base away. The DNA for the CDR3 is TGTGCCTGGAGTATGACCCCAGGGGTTCTGCTCTATGGCTACACCTTC. Translation: CAWSMTPGVLLYGYTF. The rearrangement uses TRBV30 and TRBJ1-2; tentative D call: TRBD1 (6 bases). The CDR3 covers 16 residues. Trimming took 2 bases from V and 4 from J, leaving 20 bases between them. Germline CDR1 GTSNPN, CDR2 SVGIG (reference sequence).

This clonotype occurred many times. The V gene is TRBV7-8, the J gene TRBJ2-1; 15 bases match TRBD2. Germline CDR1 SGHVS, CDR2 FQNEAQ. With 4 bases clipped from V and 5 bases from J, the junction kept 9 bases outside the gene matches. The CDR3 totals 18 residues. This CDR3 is CASSWGLAGGGVNNEQFF. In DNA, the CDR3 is TGTGCCAGCAGCTGGGGACTAGCGGGAGGTGGGGTTAACAATGAGCAGTTCTTC.

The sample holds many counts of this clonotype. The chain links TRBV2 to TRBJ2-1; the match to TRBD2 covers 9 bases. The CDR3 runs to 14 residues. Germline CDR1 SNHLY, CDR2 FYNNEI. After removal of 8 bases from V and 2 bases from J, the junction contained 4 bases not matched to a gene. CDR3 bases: TGTGCCAGCTCAAGGACTAGCGCCTACAATGAGCAGTTCTTC. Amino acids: CASSRTSAYNEQFF. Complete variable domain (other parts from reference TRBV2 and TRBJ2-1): EPEVTQTPSHQVTQMGQEVILRCVPISNHLYFYWYRQILGQKVEFLVSFYNNEISEKSEIFDDQFSVERPDGSNFTLKIRSTKLEDSAMYFCASSRTSAYNEQFFGPGTRLTVL.

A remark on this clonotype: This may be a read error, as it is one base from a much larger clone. CDR3 sequence reads: CATSPPGREGYTF. Written as DNA, the CDR3 is TGTGCCACCAGCCCTCCTGGGAGAGAAGGCTACACCTTC. V usage is TRBV5-4 and J usage is TRBJ1-2; D is uncertain. The CDR3 runs to 13 residues. The germline CDR1 and CDR2 sequences are SGHNT and YYREEE (reference sequence).

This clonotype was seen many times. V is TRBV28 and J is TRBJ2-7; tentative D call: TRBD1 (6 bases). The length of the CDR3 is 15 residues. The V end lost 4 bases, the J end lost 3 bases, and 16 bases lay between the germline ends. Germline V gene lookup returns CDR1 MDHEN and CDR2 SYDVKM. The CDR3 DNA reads TGTGCCAGCAGTTCGCAGGGGAGCGGTCGCTACGAGCAGTACTTC. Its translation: CASSSQGSGRYEQYF.

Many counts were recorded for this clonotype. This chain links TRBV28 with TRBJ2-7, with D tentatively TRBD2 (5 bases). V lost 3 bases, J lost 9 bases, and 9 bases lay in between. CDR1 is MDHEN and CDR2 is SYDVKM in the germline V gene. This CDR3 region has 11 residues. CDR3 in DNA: TGTGCCAGCAGTTTTCGGGGATCGCAGTACTTC. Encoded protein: CASSFRGSQYF.

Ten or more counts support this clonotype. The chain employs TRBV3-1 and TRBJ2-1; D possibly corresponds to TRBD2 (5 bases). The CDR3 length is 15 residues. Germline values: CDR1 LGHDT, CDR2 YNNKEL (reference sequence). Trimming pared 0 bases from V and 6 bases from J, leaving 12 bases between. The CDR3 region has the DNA TGTGCCAGCAGCCAAGATGACGGGGTAGGCAATGAGCAGTTCTTC. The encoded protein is CASSQDDGVGNEQFF.

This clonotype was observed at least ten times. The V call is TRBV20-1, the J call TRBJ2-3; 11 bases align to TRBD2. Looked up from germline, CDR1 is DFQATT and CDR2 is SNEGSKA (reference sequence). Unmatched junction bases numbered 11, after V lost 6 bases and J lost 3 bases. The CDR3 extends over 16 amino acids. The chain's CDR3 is CSAAVLAGEGTDTQYF. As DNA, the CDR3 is TGCAGTGCCGCGGTACTAGCGGGAGAGGGTACAGATACGCAGTATTTT.

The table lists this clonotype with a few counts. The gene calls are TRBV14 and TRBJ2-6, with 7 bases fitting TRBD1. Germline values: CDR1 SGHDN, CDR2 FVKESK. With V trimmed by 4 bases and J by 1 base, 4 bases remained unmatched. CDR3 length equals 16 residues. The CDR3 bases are TGTGCCAGCAGCCCCAACAGGGGTTCTGGGGCCAACGTCCTGACTTTC. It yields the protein CASSPNRGSGANVLTF.

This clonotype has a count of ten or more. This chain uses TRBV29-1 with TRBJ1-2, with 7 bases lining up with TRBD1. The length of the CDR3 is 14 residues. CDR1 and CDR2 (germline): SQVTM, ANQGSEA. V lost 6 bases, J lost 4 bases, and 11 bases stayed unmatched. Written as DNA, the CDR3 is TGCAGCGTCCTGGACAGGAAGGAAGGCTATGGCTACACCTTC. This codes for CSVLDRKEGYGYTF.

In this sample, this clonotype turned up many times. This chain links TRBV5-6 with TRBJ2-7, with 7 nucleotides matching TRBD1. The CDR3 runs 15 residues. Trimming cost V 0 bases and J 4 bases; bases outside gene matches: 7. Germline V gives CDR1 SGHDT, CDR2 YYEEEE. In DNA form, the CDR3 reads TGTGCCAGCAGCTTGGCGGGGACAGATAAATACGAGCAGTACTTC. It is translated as CASSLAGTDKYEQYF.

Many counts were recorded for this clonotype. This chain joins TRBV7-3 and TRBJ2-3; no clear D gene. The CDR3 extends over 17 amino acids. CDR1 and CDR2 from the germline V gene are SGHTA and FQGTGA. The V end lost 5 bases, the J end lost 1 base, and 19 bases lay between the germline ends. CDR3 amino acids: CASSRATKQKRTDTQYF. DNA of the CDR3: TGTGCCAGCAGCCGGGCGACCAAACAGAAACGCACAGATACGCAGTATTTT.

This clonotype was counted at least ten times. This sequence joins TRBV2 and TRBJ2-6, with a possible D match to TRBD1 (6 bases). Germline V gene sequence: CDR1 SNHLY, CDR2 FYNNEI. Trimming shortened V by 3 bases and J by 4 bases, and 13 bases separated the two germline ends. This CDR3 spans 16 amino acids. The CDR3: CASSEIWGRGANVLTF. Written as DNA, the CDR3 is TGTGCCAGCAGTGAGATCTGGGGGCGCGGGGCCAACGTCCTGACTTTC.

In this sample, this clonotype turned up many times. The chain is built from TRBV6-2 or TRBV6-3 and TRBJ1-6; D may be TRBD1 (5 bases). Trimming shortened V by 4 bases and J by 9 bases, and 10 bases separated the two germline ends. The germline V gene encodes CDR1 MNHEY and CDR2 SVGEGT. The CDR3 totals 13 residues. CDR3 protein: CASSSGIGSPLHF. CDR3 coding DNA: TGTGCCAGCAGTTCAGGGATAGGTTCACCCCTCCACTTT.

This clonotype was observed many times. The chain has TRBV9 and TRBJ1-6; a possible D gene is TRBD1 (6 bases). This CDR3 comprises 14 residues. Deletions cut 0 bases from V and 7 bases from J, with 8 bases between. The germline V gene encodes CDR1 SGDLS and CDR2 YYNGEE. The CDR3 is CASSVGQGNSPLHF. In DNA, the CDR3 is TGTGCCAGCAGCGTAGGCCAGGGGAATTCACCCCTCCACTTT. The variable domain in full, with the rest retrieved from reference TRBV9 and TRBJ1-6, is DSGVTQTPKHLITATGQRVTLRCSPRSGDLSVYWYQQSLDQGLQFLIQYYNGEERAKGNILERFSAQQFPDLHSELNLSSLELGDSALYFCASSVGQGNSPLHFGNGTRLTVT.

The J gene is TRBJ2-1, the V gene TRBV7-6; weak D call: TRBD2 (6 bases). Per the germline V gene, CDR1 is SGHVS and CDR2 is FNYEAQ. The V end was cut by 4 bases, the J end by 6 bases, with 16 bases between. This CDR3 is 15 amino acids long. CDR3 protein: CASSSGGILGNEQFF. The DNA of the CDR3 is TGTGCCAGCAGCTCCGGCGGGATTCTAGGCAATGAGCAGTTCTTC.

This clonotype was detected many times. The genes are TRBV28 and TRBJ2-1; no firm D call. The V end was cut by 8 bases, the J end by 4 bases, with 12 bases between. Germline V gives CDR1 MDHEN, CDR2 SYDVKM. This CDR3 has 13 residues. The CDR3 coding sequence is TGTGCCAGCGTCCCAGGCGCATACAATGAGCAGTTCTTC. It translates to CASVPGAYNEQFF.